The rows below give T cell receptor beta chains drawn from one sample of a study of cytomegalovirus exposure and HLA in healthy donors. Repertoires were generated with immunoSEQ multiplex PCR, while TCRdb's copy carries only in-frame clones and drops some. The data hold 150,000 to 160,000 clones, with around 88% observed a single time. The source material was PBMCs. The receptors were sampled from a man aged 18 to 35 in good health and CMV-seropositive. CDR3s include the opening cysteine and the closing phenylalanine or tryptophan. Each record gives: V gene, D gene, clone size, J gene, CDR3 protein, CDR3 DNA. D genes are given only for firm matches. Only part of the rows carry a size: once, few, many, or a class if the clone is expanded.

v_gene: TRBV25-1
d_gene: TRBD1
abundance: -
j_gene: TRBJ2-1
CDR3aa: CASGDSSYNEQFF
CDR3nt: TGTGCCAGCGGGGACAGTTCCTACAATGAGCAGTTCTTC

v_gene: TRBV2
d_gene: -
abundance: -
j_gene: TRBJ1-1
CDR3aa: CASRPQGNTEAFF
CDR3nt: TGTGCCAGCAGACCCCAGGGAAATACTGAAGCTTTCTTT

v_gene: TRBV19
d_gene: TRBD1
abundance: once
j_gene: TRBJ2-3
CDR3aa: CASSPDPPGTGGGSTDTQYF
CDR3nt: TGTGCCAGTAGTCCCGACCCTCCCGGGACAGGGGGAGGGTCCACAGATACGCAGTATTTT

v_gene: TRBV6-5
d_gene: -
abundance: -
j_gene: TRBJ1-2
CDR3aa: CASSYDREGYTF
CDR3nt: TGTGCCAGCAGTTACGACCGGGAGGGCTACACCTTC

v_gene: TRBV2
d_gene: -
abundance: -
j_gene: TRBJ1-6
CDR3aa: CASRENNSPLHF
CDR3nt: TGTGCCAGCAGAGAGAATAATTCACCCCTCCACTTT

v_gene: TRBV29-1
d_gene: -
abundance: -
j_gene: TRBJ1-2
CDR3aa: CSVEGTGMIMVKGYTF
CDR3nt: TGCAGCGTTGAAGGGACCGGGATGATTATGGTGAAGGGCTACACCTTC

v_gene: TRBV4-3
d_gene: -
abundance: -
j_gene: TRBJ2-1
CDR3aa: CASSQEVEGAYNEQFF
CDR3nt: TGCGCCAGCAGCCAAGAGGTTGAGGGGGCCTACAATGAGCAGTTCTTC

v_gene: TRBV18
d_gene: TRBD1
abundance: -
j_gene: TRBJ1-1
CDR3aa: CASSPPQGASTEAFF
CDR3nt: TGTGCCAGCTCACCACCGCAGGGGGCGTCCACTGAAGCTTTCTTT

v_gene: TRBV5-4
d_gene: -
abundance: -
j_gene: TRBJ2-7
CDR3aa: CASSLGRESEQYF
CDR3nt: TGTGCCAGCAGCTTGGGACGGGAATCCGAGCAGTACTTC

v_gene: TRBV7-2
d_gene: TRBD1
abundance: -
j_gene: TRBJ2-3
CDR3aa: CASSLRTTGGADTQYF
CDR3nt: TGTGCCAGCAGCTTAAGGACGACAGGGGGCGCGGATACGCAGTATTTT

v_gene: TRBV9
d_gene: TRBD2
abundance: -
j_gene: TRBJ2-1
CDR3aa: CASSVVSGSSYNEQFF
CDR3nt: TGTGCCAGCAGCGTAGTTAGCGGGAGCTCCTACAATGAGCAGTTCTTC

v_gene: TRBV25-1
d_gene: TRBD1
abundance: -
j_gene: TRBJ1-2
CDR3aa: CASSDFPGQGSGYTF
CDR3nt: TGTGCCAGCAGTGACTTCCCGGGACAGGGTTCTGGCTACACCTTC

v_gene: TRBV5-6
d_gene: -
abundance: -
j_gene: TRBJ1-5
CDR3aa: CASSLGDSLNQPQHF
CDR3nt: TGTGCCAGCAGCTTGGGTGACAGCCTAAATCAGCCCCAGCATTTT

v_gene: TRBV20-1
d_gene: -
abundance: -
j_gene: TRBJ2-7
CDR3aa: CSATIVSEQYF
CDR3nt: TGCAGTGCTACTATTGTCTCCGAGCAGTACTTC

v_gene: TRBV6-1
d_gene: TRBD2
abundance: -
j_gene: TRBJ2-7
CDR3aa: CASKASGPPYEQYF
CDR3nt: TGTGCCAGCAAAGCTAGCGGGCCCCCCTACGAGCAGTACTTC

v_gene: TRBV4-2
d_gene: -
abundance: -
j_gene: TRBJ2-3
CDR3aa: CASSQVLADTQYF
CDR3nt: TGTGCCAGCAGCCAAGTCCTCGCAGATACGCAGTATTTT

v_gene: TRBV4-3
d_gene: -
abundance: -
j_gene: TRBJ1-4
CDR3aa: CASSQETGSATNEKLFF
CDR3nt: TGCGCCAGCAGCCAAGAAACAGGTAGTGCAACTAATGAAAAACTGTTTTTT

v_gene: TRBV4-1
d_gene: -
abundance: -
j_gene: TRBJ2-7
CDR3aa: CASSQDTYEQYF
CDR3nt: TGCGCCAGCAGCCAAGATACCTACGAGCAGTACTTC

v_gene: TRBV4-2
d_gene: TRBD2
abundance: -
j_gene: TRBJ2-7
CDR3aa: CASSFRSGGDPYEQYF
CDR3nt: TGTGCCAGCAGTTTTCGAAGCGGGGGGGACCCCTACGAGCAGTACTTC

v_gene: TRBV14
d_gene: -
abundance: -
j_gene: TRBJ1-1
CDR3aa: CASSRIMTGRMNTEAFF
CDR3nt: TGTGCCAGCAGCCGAATAATGACAGGCCGCATGAACACTGAAGCTTTCTTT

v_gene: TRBV7-9
d_gene: -
abundance: few
j_gene: TRBJ1-2
CDR3aa: CASSLTEYGYTF
CDR3nt: TGTGCCAGCAGCTTAACAGAGTATGGCTACACCTTC

v_gene: TRBV6-6
d_gene: -
abundance: few
j_gene: TRBJ2-7
CDR3aa: CASSKTGEGYEQYF
CDR3nt: TGTGCCAGCAGTAAGACAGGGGAGGGGTACGAGCAGTACTTC

v_gene: TRBV4-1
d_gene: TRBD1
abundance: -
j_gene: TRBJ2-7
CDR3aa: CASSHQQGAGSYEQYF
CDR3nt: TGCGCCAGCAGCCACCAACAGGGGGCGGGATCCTACGAGCAGTACTTC

v_gene: TRBV11-1
d_gene: -
abundance: -
j_gene: TRBJ2-5
CDR3aa: CASSLARGRETQYF
CDR3nt: TGTGCCAGCAGCTTAGCGCGGGGGCGGGAGACCCAGTACTTC

v_gene: TRBV7-9
d_gene: TRBD1
abundance: -
j_gene: TRBJ1-2
CDR3aa: CASSVTGTNYGYTF
CDR3nt: TGTGCCAGCAGCGTGACAGGGACTAACTATGGCTACACCTTC

v_gene: TRBV7-9
d_gene: TRBD1
abundance: -
j_gene: TRBJ1-1
CDR3aa: CASSLGTATEAFF
CDR3nt: TGTGCCAGCAGCTTGGGGACAGCAACTGAAGCTTTCTTT

v_gene: TRBV30
d_gene: TRBD2
abundance: -
j_gene: TRBJ2-7
CDR3aa: CAWSESGGCFSYEQYF
CDR3nt: TGTGCCTGGAGTGAATCGGGGGGGTGTTTCTCCTACGAGCAGTACTTC

v_gene: TRBV4-2
d_gene: TRBD1
abundance: -
j_gene: TRBJ2-7
CDR3aa: CASSASRDSSYEQYF
CDR3nt: TGTGCCAGCAGCGCCAGCCGGGACAGTTCCTACGAGCAGTACTTC

v_gene: TRBV18
d_gene: TRBD1
abundance: -
j_gene: TRBJ2-1
CDR3aa: CASSPPAGGIFNEQFF
CDR3nt: TGTGCCAGCTCACCACCGGCAGGGGGTATATTCAATGAGCAGTTCTTC

v_gene: TRBV27
d_gene: TRBD2
abundance: -
j_gene: TRBJ2-2
CDR3aa: CASSSSPLAGGVTGELFF
CDR3nt: TGTGCCAGCAGTTCCTCCCCGCTAGCGGGAGGGGTTACCGGGGAGCTGTTTTTT

v_gene: TRBV6-5
d_gene: -
abundance: -
j_gene: TRBJ2-5
CDR3aa: CASTDSWETQYF
CDR3nt: TGTGCCAGCACCGACTCGTGGGAGACCCAGTACTTC

v_gene: TRBV2
d_gene: TRBD1
abundance: -
j_gene: TRBJ1-5
CDR3aa: CASRSDRANNQPQHF
CDR3nt: TGTGCCAGCAGATCGGACAGGGCAAACAATCAGCCCCAGCATTTT

v_gene: TRBV18
d_gene: TRBD1
abundance: -
j_gene: TRBJ1-1
CDR3aa: CASSPTTGTDTEAFF
CDR3nt: TGTGCCAGCTCACCGACGACAGGGACCGACACTGAAGCTTTCTTT

v_gene: TRBV19
d_gene: TRBD2
abundance: -
j_gene: TRBJ2-1
CDR3aa: CASSIVAGRDEQFF
CDR3nt: TGTGCCAGTAGTATAGTGGCAGGGAGGGATGAGCAGTTCTTC

v_gene: TRBV15
d_gene: -
abundance: -
j_gene: TRBJ2-3
CDR3aa: CATRASLPDTQYF
CDR3nt: TGTGCCACCAGGGCCTCCCTCCCCGATACGCAGTATTTT

v_gene: TRBV2
d_gene: TRBD2
abundance: -
j_gene: TRBJ2-1
CDR3aa: CASSEGSGGLAGGNNEQFF
CDR3nt: TGTGCCAGCAGTGAAGGGTCAGGGGGACTAGCGGGAGGGAACAATGAGCAGTTCTTC

v_gene: TRBV2
d_gene: TRBD2
abundance: -
j_gene: TRBJ2-3
CDR3aa: CASSLLAGEGTQYF
CDR3nt: TGTGCCAGCAGTCTCTTAGCGGGGGAGGGTACGCAGTATTTT

v_gene: TRBV11-2
d_gene: -
abundance: few
j_gene: TRBJ2-4
CDR3aa: CASSQYPGARAKNIQYF
CDR3nt: TGTGCCAGCAGCCAGTACCCAGGGGCGCGAGCCAAAAACATTCAGTACTTC

v_gene: TRBV7-8
d_gene: -
abundance: -
j_gene: TRBJ2-3
CDR3aa: CASSLLRGRTDTQYF
CDR3nt: TGTGCCAGCAGCTTACTCAGGGGCCGCACAGATACGCAGTATTTT

v_gene: TRBV7-3
d_gene: -
abundance: -
j_gene: TRBJ2-1
CDR3aa: CASSSQKPDEQFF
CDR3nt: TGTGCCAGCAGCTCCCAAAAGCCGGATGAGCAGTTCTTC

v_gene: TRBV29-1
d_gene: -
abundance: -
j_gene: TRBJ2-7
CDR3aa: CSVEPTGEGYEQYF
CDR3nt: TGCAGCGTTGAACCGACAGGGGAGGGCTACGAGCAGTACTTC

v_gene: TRBV6-5
d_gene: -
abundance: once
j_gene: TRBJ2-5
CDR3aa: CASSYSTAQETQYF
CDR3nt: TGTGCCAGCAGTTACTCGACAGCACAAGAGACCCAGTACTTC

v_gene: TRBV5-6
d_gene: -
abundance: -
j_gene: TRBJ2-3
CDR3aa: CASSSPQQGITDTQYF
CDR3nt: TGTGCCAGCAGCTCACCTCAGCAGGGAATTACAGATACGCAGTATTTT

v_gene: TRBV7-9
d_gene: -
abundance: -
j_gene: TRBJ2-7
CDR3aa: CASSLAGVDEQYF
CDR3nt: TGTGCCAGCAGCTTAGCGGGAGTGGACGAGCAGTACTTC